Listed below are T cell receptor beta chains from one sample, sequenced in a study of long-term antiretroviral therapy in people with HIV. Some clones are missing from TCRdb's copy, which holds only in-frame ones; the method was immunoSEQ multiplex PCR. The sample comprises some 13,000 clones, roughly 80% of which are singletons, and more than 13% rests with the top ten. Specimen: unsorted PBMCs, collected 1.3 years after starting antiretroviral therapy. These receptors all come from a woman aged 18-30 years with HIV. Each CDR3 is given with its conserved first and last residue. D genes are given only for firm matches. The listing skips clone size in some rows; elsewhere it reads once, few, many or a size class.

cdr3_nt	cdr3_aa	cdr3_length	v_call	j_call	d_call	clone_size
TGTGCCAGCAGTTTATCAGCGGGACAAGCTTTCTTT	CASSLSAGQAFF	12	TRBV27	TRBJ1-1	.	.
TGTGCCAGTAGTGTCGGACAGGGGTGGACTGAAGCTTTCTTT	CASSVGQGWTEAFF	14	TRBV19	TRBJ1-1	TRBD1	.
TGTGCCAGCAGCTTAGGGGGATCAGGGTCGGAAAACACCATATATTTT	CASSLGGSGSENTIYF	16	TRBV7-8	TRBJ1-3	.	.
TGTGCCAGCAGCCTATCCGAGGGGAGGTGGGAGACCCAGTACTTC	CASSLSEGRWETQYF	15	TRBV5-6	TRBJ2-5	.	once
TGTGCCACCCTGGGGGACGGGTTAGGGTACGAGCAGTACTTC	CATLGDGLGYEQYF	14	TRBV6-1	TRBJ2-7	.	.
TGTGCCAGCAGTTTAGGAGGTAGCAACTATGGCTACACCTTC	CASSLGGSNYGYTF	14	TRBV27	TRBJ1-2	.	.
TGTGCCAGTAGTAATACGGGAGCGGTGCAGCCCCAGCATTTT	CASSNTGAVQPQHF	14	TRBV19	TRBJ1-5	.	.
TGCGCCAGCAGCTTGGACCCGGATAGCTCTGGAAACACCATATATTTT	CASSLDPDSSGNTIYF	16	TRBV5-1	TRBJ1-3	.	few
TGCGCCAGCAGCCAAGATTGGGGGGACAGGGTCCGTGGCTACACCTTC	CASSQDWGDRVRGYTF	16	TRBV4-3	TRBJ1-2	TRBD1	.
TGTGCCACCAGCAGCCTTACAAATTGGGGTATAAACACTGAAGCTTTCTTT	CATSSLTNWGINTEAFF	17	TRBV15	TRBJ1-1	.	.
TGTGCCAGCAGTTTGTTCGGGGGCCACTACAATGAGCAGTTCTTC	CASSLFGGHYNEQFF	15	TRBV28	TRBJ2-1	.	.
TGTGCCAGCATCCGTGGGGGGCGGGATCAGCCCCAGCATTTT	CASIRGGRDQPQHF	14	TRBV6-1	TRBJ1-5	.	.
TGTGCCAGCAGCCCCGGTGGTATAGACGGGGAGACCCAGTACTTC	CASSPGGIDGETQYF	15	TRBV11-3	TRBJ2-5	.	.
TGTGCCAGCAGTTTAAGTTCTAGCGGGAAGTACGAGCAGTACTTC	CASSLSSSGKYEQYF	15	TRBV28	TRBJ2-7	TRBD2	.
TGTGCCAGTAGTTTATGGACAGGGGGCTCCGGTGGGTCACCCCTCCACTTT	CASSLWTGGSGGSPLHF	17	TRBV19	TRBJ1-6	TRBD1	.
TGCGCCAGCAGCCAAGATCGAGGGACAGGGGACGAAAAACTGTTTTTT	CASSQDRGTGDEKLFF	16	TRBV4-3	TRBJ1-4	TRBD1	once
TGTGCCAGCAGCTGCCCACTACTAGCGGGAGGCTACAATGAGCAGTTCTTC	CASSCPLLAGGYNEQFF	17	TRBV21-1	TRBJ2-1	.	.
TGTGCCAGCAGTGAAGCGCGTTTGACGGGAGGGGGTTACGAGCAGTACTTC	CASSEARLTGGGYEQYF	17	TRBV2	TRBJ2-7	TRBD2	few
TGCGCCAGCAGGGCGGGGAGCTCCTACGAGCAGTACTTC	CASRAGSSYEQYF	13	TRBV5-1	TRBJ2-7	.	.
TGTGCCAGCAGCTCGATGACAGGGAACTATGGCTACACCTTC	CASSSMTGNYGYTF	14	TRBV11-2	TRBJ1-2	TRBD1	.
TGTGCCAGTAGATCAGACAGGGGACGGGCTTTCTTT	CASRSDRGRAFF	12	TRBV19	TRBJ1-1	TRBD1	.
TGTGCCTGGAGTGTGAGCCTTAACTATGGCTACACCTTC	CAWSVSLNYGYTF	13	TRBV30	TRBJ1-2	.	few
TGCAGCGTCTGGACTTCTACCGGGGAGCTGTTTTTT	CSVWTSTGELFF	12	TRBV29-1	TRBJ2-2	.	medium-sized
TGTGCCAGCGGATTGACAGGTTACAATGAGCAGTTCTTC	CASGLTGYNEQFF	13	TRBV28	TRBJ2-1	.	.
TGCGCCAGCAGTACGGGGTGGGAGACCCAGTACTTC	CASSTGWETQYF	12	TRBV10-2	TRBJ2-5	.	.
TGTGCCAGCAGGGGAATGCAAGAGCAGTACTTC	CASRGMQEQYF	11	TRBV2	TRBJ2-7	.	.
TGTGCCAGCAGCGCCCGCGGGACAGACACTGAAGCTTTCTTT	CASSARGTDTEAFF	14	TRBV9	TRBJ1-1	TRBD1	medium-sized
TGTGCCAGCTCACCCAACTCGGGTGGACACAATGAGCAGTTCTTC	CASSPNSGGHNEQFF	15	TRBV18	TRBJ2-1	.	.